The sample holds a few counts of the clone carrying this T cell receptor beta chain. Its antigen is undetermined. Its ends do not fully match the called genes, so a read error is possible. For the second PCR, which ran for about 7 to 11 cycles, a sample-barcoded 5' primer and a J-beta primer mix were used. A single record per CDR3 protein comes from TCRdb applying MiXCR to the 5' RACE reads. Altogether some 930,000 distinct CDR3 sequences are present, roughly 28% being singletons, with the ten largest covering about 10%. This entry comes from a study of blood T cells in healthy people across ages. General study points: In the absence of known donor CMV status, changes in expanded clonotypes were possibly confounded.

The CDR3 has 15 residues. CDR1 and CDR2 from the germline V gene are SGHRS and YFSETQ. The data also belong to a second study, concerning T cells of mothers and their children.

The sequenced material came from blood. The V gene is TRBV5-1, the J gene TRBJ2-4, with D possibly being TRBD2 (5 bases). Judging by the DNA end, TRBJ2-7 fits better; the J call may be wrong. The receptor was isolated from a woman in her 40s in good health. As DNA, the CDR3 is TGCGCCGGCAGACCTGGCGACAACACTGGAGGCGAGCAGTACTTC. Encoded protein: CAGRPGDNTGGEQYF.